The 20 T cell receptor beta chains listed next were all sequenced from one sample in a study of response to subunit inactivated influenza vaccine. TCRdb reprocessed the RT-PCR reads via MiXCR and lists one record per CDR3 protein. The sample lists approximately 500,000 distinct CDR3 sequences; 12% to 15% were seen once. The input for sequencing was PBMCs from blood, taken less than 13 days after vaccination. These receptors all come from a man aged 50-59 years who received an inactivated influenza vaccine.

This clonotype was observed a handful of times. The CDR3 DNA reads TGCGCCAGCAGCCTGACCAGCGCAACTAATGAAAAACTGTTTTTT. It yields the protein CASSLTSATNEKLFF. J is TRBJ1-4 and V is TRBV4-3; D not resolved. This CDR3 has 15 residues. V was cut by 4 bases and J by 0 bases, with 9 bases left in between. Germline-derived CDR1 and CDR2 are LGHNA and YSLEER.

This clonotype was counted ten times or more. The V gene is TRBV29-1, the J gene TRBJ2-3; D is perhaps TRBD2 (7 bases). V was shortened by 6 bases and J by 1 base, with 14 bases between the two germline ends. The CDR3 runs 14 residues. The V gene's germline CDR1 is SQVTM and CDR2 ANQGSEA. In nucleotides, the CDR3 is TGCAGCGTCCTACAGGGAGGGGGCACAGATACGCAGTATTTT. This translates into CSVLQGGGTDTQYF.

This clonotype was observed a handful of times. The chain employs TRBV5-1 and TRBJ2-3, with 8 bases that match TRBD1. The CDR3 sequence is 15 residues long. Germline V lookup: CDR1 SGHRS, CDR2 YFSETQ. V lost 4 bases, J lost 4 bases, and 8 bases stayed unmatched. The CDR3 nucleotides read TGCGCCAGCAGCACCCAGGGGGCTTGGGCAGATACGCAGTATTTT. This encodes CASSTQGAWADTQYF.

The chain recombines TRBV7-9 with TRBJ1-1; D perhaps matches TRBD1 (5 bases). V was clipped by 5 bases and J by 7 bases, with 14 bases between them. This CDR3 is built from 13 residues. Per the germline V gene, CDR1 is SEHNR and CDR2 is FQNEAQ (reference sequence). The CDR3 spells CASSQAGGYEAFF. The DNA of the CDR3 is TGTGCCAGCAGCCAGGCGGGGGGATATGAAGCTTTCTTT.

This clonotype was found a few times. The chain uses TRBV12-3 or TRBV12-4 and TRBJ2-2, with 9 bases matching TRBD1. The CDR3 has 15 amino acids. V lost 5 bases to trimming and J lost 7 bases; unmatched junction nucleotides: 8. The CDR3 reads CASSGTGKDGGELFF. The CDR3 nucleotides are TGTGCCAGCAGTGGGACAGGGAAGGATGGCGGGGAGCTGTTTTTT.

The sample holds a few counts of this clonotype. The chain is built from TRBV15 and TRBJ2-7; tentative D call: TRBD1 (5 bases). Between the trimmed V and J ends, which lost 5 bases and 7 bases, there was a span of 15 bases. CDR3 size: 13 residues. The germline gives CDR1 LNHNV, CDR2 YYDKDF (reference sequence). The CDR3 region is CATSSDRAREQYF. CDR3 sequence (DNA): TGTGCCACCAGCTCCGACAGAGCAAGGGAGCAGTACTTC.

This clonotype was picked up a small number of times. This chain links TRBV4-2 with TRBJ2-5; TRBD2 matches at 10 bases. Germline CDR1 and CDR2: LGHNA and YNFKEQ. The CDR3 has 20 amino acids. V shed 0 bases and J 1 base; nucleotides not matched to a gene: 14. CDR3 DNA: TGTGCCAGCAGCCAAGATCATTATGCCCTTCTAGCGGGGGTCCAAGAGACCCAGTACTTC. This encodes CASSQDHYALLAGVQETQYF.

The V and J genes are TRBV12-3 or TRBV12-4 and TRBJ2-3; D not certain. Between the trimmed V and J ends, which lost 2 bases and 3 bases, there was a span of 9 bases. This CDR3 has 14 amino acids. The CDR3 coding sequence is TGTGCCAGCAGTTTATGGGGTGCAACAGATACGCAGTATTTT. It encodes CASSLWGATDTQYF.

This clonotype was seen a handful of times. This chain connects TRBV7-2 to TRBJ2-1; no firm D call. CDR1 and CDR2 from the germline V gene are SGHTA and FQGNSA. V lost 5 bases to trimming and J lost 9 bases, with 20 bases between them. CDR3 length equals 15 residues. The CDR3 nucleotides read TGTGCCAGCAGCCAAGCGCGGTTTACATGGGGTGAGCAGTTCTTC. Its protein product is CASSQARFTWGEQFF. The variable domain in full, with the rest retrieved from reference TRBV7-2 and TRBJ2-1, is GAGVSQSPSNKVTEKGKDVELRCDPISGHTALYWYRQSLGQGLEFLIYFQGNSAPDKSGLPSDRFSAERTGGSVSTLTIQRTQQEDSAVYLCASSQARFTWGEQFFGPGTRLTVL.

The V call is TRBV7-2, the J call TRBJ2-3; D uncertain. The CDR3 covers 15 residues. The V end was cut by 4 bases, the J end by 2 bases, with 13 bases between. CDR1 is SGHTA and CDR2 is FQGNSA in the germline V gene. CDR3 sequence: CASSSSPSTTDTQYF. The DNA for the CDR3 is TGTGCCAGCAGCTCCTCACCCTCGACCACAGATACGCAGTATTTT. The full variable domain, in which reference TRBV7-2 and TRBJ2-3 provide the parts outside the CDR3, is GAGVSQSPSNKVTEKGKDVELRCDPISGHTALYWYRQSLGQGLEFLIYFQGNSAPDKSGLPSDRFSAERTGGSVSTLTIQRTQQEDSAVYLCASSSSPSTTDTQYFGPGTRLTVL.

This clonotype turned up a few times. The chain is built from TRBV12-3 or TRBV12-4 and TRBJ2-7; TRBD1 matches at 8 bases. Trimming took 6 bases from V and 2 from J; bases not matched to a gene: 9. CDR3 length: 15 residues. The CDR3 here is CASSPGQGRTYEQYF. CDR3 nucleotide sequence: TGTGCCAGCAGCCCCGGACAGGGACGTACCTACGAGCAGTACTTC.

In its sample, this clonotype was seen a few times. The gene calls are TRBV27 and TRBJ2-7; TRBD1 matches at 7 bases. The CDR3 has 14 residues. Trimming removed 3 bases from V and 3 bases from J; junction bases left unmatched: 5. CDR1 is MNHEY, CDR2 SMNVEV, per germline (reference sequence). CDR3 bases: TGTGCCAGCAGTTTGCGACAGGGCTTCTACGAGCAGTACTTC. Its protein product is CASSLRQGFYEQYF.

Regarding this clonotype: The CDR3 ends on some other residue instead of the conserved phenylalanine or tryptophan, so this is likely a read error. The chain uses TRBV5-1 and TRBJ2-3; TRBD2 matches 14 bases. The length of the CDR3 is 17 residues. Germline assignment: CDR1 SGHRS and CDR2 YFSETQ. After removal of 5 bases from V and 1 base from J, the junction contained 6 bases not matched to a gene. CDR3 sequence (DNA): TGCGCCAGCAGTTCGGGACTAGCGGGAGCTGGCACAGATACGCAGTATTTG. Translated, it gives CASSSGLAGAGTDTQYL.

This clonotype has just a few counts. The chain has TRBV20-1 and TRBJ2-1; 11 bases are shared with TRBD1. The CDR3 totals 15 residues. The junction had 5 bases not matched to a gene; V was cut back by 3 bases and J by 4 bases. Germline V gives CDR1 DFQATT, CDR2 SNEGSKA (reference sequence). This CDR3 reads CSASTGTGGYNEQFF. DNA of the CDR3: TGCAGTGCTAGCACCGGGACAGGGGGGTACAATGAGCAGTTCTTC.

This clonotype was counted only a few times. The chain uses TRBV12-3 or TRBV12-4 and TRBJ1-1, with D possibly matching TRBD1 (6 bases). CDR3 length: 13 residues. The ends were cut back, 9 bases at V and 4 bases at J, with 15 bases in the middle. CDR3 region: CASGRGFGTEAFF. CDR3 sequence (DNA): TGTGCCAGTGGGAGGGGGTTCGGCACTGAAGCTTTCTTT.

CDR3 coding DNA: TGCGCCAGCAGCCAAGCCCCAATTGGGGGAGGTTCACCCCTCCACTTT. Translated: CASSQAPIGGGSPLHF. The V and J genes are TRBV4-3 and TRBJ1-6, with a possible D match to TRBD1 (5 bases). V shed 1 base and J shed 9 bases, with 16 bases lying between them. Germline V lookup: CDR1 LGHNA, CDR2 YSLEER. This CDR3 region has 16 residues.

The chain uses TRBV6-1 and TRBJ1-4; D is possibly TRBD1 (5 bases). This CDR3 has 15 residues. Germline V CDR1 and CDR2: MNHNS, SASEGT. V was cut by 5 bases and J by 4 bases, with 14 bases left in between. DNA for the CDR3: TGTGCCAGCAGTCCTCTACAGGCCTTTAATGAAAAACTGTTTTTT. Its translation is CASSPLQAFNEKLFF.

In this sample, this clonotype turned up a few times. This chain joins TRBV6-1 and TRBJ2-3, with 13 bases identical to TRBD2. The CDR3 consists of 15 residues. From germline, CDR1 is MNHNS and CDR2 SASEGT. The J segment lost 6 bases and the V segment lost 7 bases, leaving 7 bases of the junction unmatched. CDR3 DNA: TGTGCCAGCATCCGGACTAGCGGGGGTTTGGATACGCAGTATTTT. Protein sequence: CASIRTSGGLDTQYF.

The chain recombines TRBV7-3 with TRBJ2-3; TRBD2 might be the D (5 bases). Looked up from germline, CDR1 is SGHTA and CDR2 is FQGTGA. With 9 bases removed from V and 0 bases from J, the gap between germline ends came to 10 bases. This CDR3 comprises 13 residues. CDR3: CASGRGSTDTQYF. In DNA, the CDR3 is TGTGCCAGTGGGAGAGGAAGCACAGATACGCAGTATTTT.

The sample holds a few counts of this clonotype. The chain has TRBV5-6 and TRBJ2-1; tentative D call: TRBD1 (6 bases). Germline V gene sequence: CDR1 SGHDT, CDR2 YYEEEE. V lost 5 bases and J lost 4, with 16 bases in between. CDR3 length: 15 residues. DNA of the CDR3: TGTGCCAGCAGTCTCCCTGGGGGCCCTTACAATGAGCAGTTCTTC. Protein: CASSLPGGPYNEQFF.